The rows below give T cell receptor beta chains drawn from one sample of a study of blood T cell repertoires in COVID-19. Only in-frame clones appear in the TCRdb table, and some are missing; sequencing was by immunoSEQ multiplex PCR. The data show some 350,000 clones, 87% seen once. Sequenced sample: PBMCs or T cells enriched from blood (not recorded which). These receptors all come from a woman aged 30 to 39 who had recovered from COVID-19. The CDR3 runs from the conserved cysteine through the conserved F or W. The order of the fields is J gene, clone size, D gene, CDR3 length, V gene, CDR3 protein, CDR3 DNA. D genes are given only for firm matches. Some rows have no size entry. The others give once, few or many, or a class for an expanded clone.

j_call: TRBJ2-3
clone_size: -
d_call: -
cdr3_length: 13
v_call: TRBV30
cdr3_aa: CAWSVLAADTQYF
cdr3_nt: TGTGCCTGGAGTGTTCTAGCCGCAGATACGCAGTATTTT

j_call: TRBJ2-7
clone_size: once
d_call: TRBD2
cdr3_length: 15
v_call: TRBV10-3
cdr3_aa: CAISGGLAGVDEQYF
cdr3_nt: TGTGCCATCAGTGGGGGACTAGCGGGAGTGGACGAGCAGTACTTC

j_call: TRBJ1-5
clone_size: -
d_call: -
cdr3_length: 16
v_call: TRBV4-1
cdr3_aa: CASSQSGGYSNQPQHF
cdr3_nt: TGCGCCAGCAGCCAAAGCGGTGGGTATAGCAATCAGCCCCAGCATTTT

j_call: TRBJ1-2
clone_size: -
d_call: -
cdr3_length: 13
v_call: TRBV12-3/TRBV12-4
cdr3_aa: CASSLEGVYGYTF
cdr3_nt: TGTGCCAGCAGCCTGGAAGGGGTCTATGGCTACACCTTC

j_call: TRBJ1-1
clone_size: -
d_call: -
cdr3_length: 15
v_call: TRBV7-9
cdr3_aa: CASSPRGGLNTEAFF
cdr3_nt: TGTGCCAGCAGCCCACGAGGGGGTCTAAACACTGAAGCTTTCTTT

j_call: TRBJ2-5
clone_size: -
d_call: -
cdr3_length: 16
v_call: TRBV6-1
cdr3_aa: CASSASGVKFPEAQYF
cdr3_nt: TGTGCCAGCAGTGCCTCAGGGGTTAAGTTCCCGGAGGCCCAGTACTTC

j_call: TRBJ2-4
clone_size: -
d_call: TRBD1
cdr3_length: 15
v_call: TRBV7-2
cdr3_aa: CASNRGETSKNIQYF
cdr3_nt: TGTGCCAGCAACAGGGGGGAGACTAGCAAAAACATTCAGTACTTC

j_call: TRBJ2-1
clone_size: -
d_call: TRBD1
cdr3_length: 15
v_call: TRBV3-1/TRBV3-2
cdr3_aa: CASSPQGAAFNEQFF
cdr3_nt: TGTGCCAGCAGCCCGCAGGGGGCGGCGTTCAATGAGCAGTTCTTC

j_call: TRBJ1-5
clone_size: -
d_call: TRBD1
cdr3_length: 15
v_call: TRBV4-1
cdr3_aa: CASSQVAGGYQPQHF
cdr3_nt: TGCGCCAGCAGCCAAGTTGCAGGGGGCTATCAGCCCCAGCATTTT

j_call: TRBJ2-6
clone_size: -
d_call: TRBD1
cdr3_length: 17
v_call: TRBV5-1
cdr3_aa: CASSRTGGSSGANVLTF
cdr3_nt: TGCGCCAGCAGCAGGACAGGGGGAAGCTCTGGGGCCAACGTCCTGACTTTC

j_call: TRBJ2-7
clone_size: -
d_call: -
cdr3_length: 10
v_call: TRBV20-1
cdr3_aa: CSAAPRVQYF
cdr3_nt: TGCAGTGCCGCTCCCCGGGTTCAGTACTTC

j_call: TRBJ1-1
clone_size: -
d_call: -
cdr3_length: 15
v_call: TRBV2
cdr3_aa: CASSAALPRYTEAFF
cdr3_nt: TGTGCCAGCAGTGCCGCCCTCCCCCGGTACACTGAAGCTTTCTTT

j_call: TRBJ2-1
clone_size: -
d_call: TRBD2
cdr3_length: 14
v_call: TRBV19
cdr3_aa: CASRKAGGKDEQFF
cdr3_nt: TGTGCCAGTAGAAAAGCGGGAGGAAAGGATGAGCAGTTCTTC

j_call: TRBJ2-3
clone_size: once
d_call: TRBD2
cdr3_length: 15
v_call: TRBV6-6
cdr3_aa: CASTLTSGSTDTQYF
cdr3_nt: TGTGCCAGCACCTTGACTAGCGGGAGCACAGATACGCAGTATTTT

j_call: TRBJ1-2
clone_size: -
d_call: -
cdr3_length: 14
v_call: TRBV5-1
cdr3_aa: CASRPTAGNYGYTF
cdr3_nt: TGCGCCAGCAGACCAACGGCAGGCAATTATGGCTACACCTTC

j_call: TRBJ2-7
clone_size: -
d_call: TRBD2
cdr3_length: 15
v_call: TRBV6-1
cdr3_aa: CASSEASGSSYEQYF
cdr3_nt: TGTGCCAGCAGTGAGGCTAGCGGATCCTCCTACGAGCAGTACTTC

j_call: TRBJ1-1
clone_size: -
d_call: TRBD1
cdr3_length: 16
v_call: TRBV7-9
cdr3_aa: CASSPRRTTGLTEAFF
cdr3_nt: TGTGCCAGCAGCCCAAGGAGGACGACAGGGTTGACTGAAGCTTTCTTT

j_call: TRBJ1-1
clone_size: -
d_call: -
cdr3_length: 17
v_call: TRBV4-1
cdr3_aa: CASSQASGGRSRAEAFF
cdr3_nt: TGCGCCAGCAGCCAAGCGTCGGGGGGGCGAAGCCGCGCTGAAGCTTTCTTT

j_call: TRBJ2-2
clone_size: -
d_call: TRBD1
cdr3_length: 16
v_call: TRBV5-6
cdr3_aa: CASSLNRDRGAGELFF
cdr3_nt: TGTGCCAGCAGCCTAAACCGGGACAGGGGAGCCGGGGAGCTGTTTTTT

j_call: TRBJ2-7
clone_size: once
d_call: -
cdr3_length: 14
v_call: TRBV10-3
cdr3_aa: CAISEIGRGNEQYF
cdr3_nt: TGTGCCATCAGTGAGATTGGTAGGGGGAATGAGCAGTACTTC

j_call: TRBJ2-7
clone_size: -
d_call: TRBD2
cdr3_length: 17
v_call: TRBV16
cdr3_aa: CASSLLAGGPGSHEQYF
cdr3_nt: TGTGCCAGCAGCCTACTAGCGGGAGGGCCTGGGTCCCACGAGCAGTACTTC

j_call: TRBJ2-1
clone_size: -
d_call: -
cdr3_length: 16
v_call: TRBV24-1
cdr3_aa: CATSEAGGSSYNEQFF
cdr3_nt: TGTGCCACCAGTGAAGCCGGGGGAAGCTCCTACAATGAGCAGTTCTTC

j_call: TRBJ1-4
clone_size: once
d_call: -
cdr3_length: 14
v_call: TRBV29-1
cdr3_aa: CSVAVSTKLEKLFF
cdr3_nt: TGCAGCGTTGCCGTGTCCACGAAACTTGAAAAACTGTTTTTT

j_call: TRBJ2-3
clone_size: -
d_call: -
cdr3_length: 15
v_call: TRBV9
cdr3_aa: CASSVAGAVTDTQYF
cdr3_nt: TGTGCCAGCAGCGTGGCAGGGGCTGTAACAGATACGCAGTATTTT

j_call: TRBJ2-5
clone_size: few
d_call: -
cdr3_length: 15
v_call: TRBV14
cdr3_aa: CASSLGLYKRETQYF
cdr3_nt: TGTGCCAGCAGCCTAGGACTCTACAAACGGGAGACCCAGTACTTC

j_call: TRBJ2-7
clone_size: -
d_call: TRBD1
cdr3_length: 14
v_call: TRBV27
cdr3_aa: CASSLYRGNNEQYF
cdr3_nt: TGTGCCAGCAGTTTATACAGGGGGAACAACGAGCAGTACTTC

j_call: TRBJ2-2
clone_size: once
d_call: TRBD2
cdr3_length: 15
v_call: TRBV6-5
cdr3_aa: CASSYGTTNTGELFF
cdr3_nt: TGTGCCAGCAGTTACGGGACTACGAACACCGGGGAGCTGTTTTTT

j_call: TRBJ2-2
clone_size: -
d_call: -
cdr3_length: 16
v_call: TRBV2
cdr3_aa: CASSRGGAKNTGELFF
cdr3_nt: TGTGCCAGCAGTCGTGGTGGGGCAAAAAACACCGGGGAGCTGTTTTTT

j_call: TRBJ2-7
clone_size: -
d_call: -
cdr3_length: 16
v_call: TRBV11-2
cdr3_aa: CASSPLRWEKGYEQYF
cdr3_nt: TGTGCCAGCAGCCCCTTGAGATGGGAGAAAGGATACGAGCAGTACTTC